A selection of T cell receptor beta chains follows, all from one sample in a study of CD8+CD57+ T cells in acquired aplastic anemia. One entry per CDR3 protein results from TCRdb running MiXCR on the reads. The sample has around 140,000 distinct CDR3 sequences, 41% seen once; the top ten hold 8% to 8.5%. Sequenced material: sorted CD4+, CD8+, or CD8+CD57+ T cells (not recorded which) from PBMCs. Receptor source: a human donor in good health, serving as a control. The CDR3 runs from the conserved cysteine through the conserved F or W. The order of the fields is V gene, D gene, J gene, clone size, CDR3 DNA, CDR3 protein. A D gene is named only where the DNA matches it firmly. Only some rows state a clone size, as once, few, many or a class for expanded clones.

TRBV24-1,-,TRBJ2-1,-,TGTGCCACCAGTGATTTCCGGGGGAGCTCCTACAATGAGCAGTTCTTC,CATSDFRGSSYNEQFF
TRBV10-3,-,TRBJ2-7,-,TGTGCCATCAGTGAGGGGCAGGAGGTAGCCTACGAGCAGTACTTC,CAISEGQEVAYEQYF
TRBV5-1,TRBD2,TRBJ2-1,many,TGCGCCAGCAGCTCGTTAGCGGGCCCCTACAATGAGCAGTTCTTC,CASSSLAGPYNEQFF
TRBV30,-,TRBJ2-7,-,TGTGCCTGGAGTGCCCTCAAGAGGGAGCAGTACTTC,CAWSALKREQYF
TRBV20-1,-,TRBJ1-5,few,TGCAGTGCTAGAGATGTCCGGGGTTCACAGGCCCAGCATTTT,CSARDVRGSQAQHF
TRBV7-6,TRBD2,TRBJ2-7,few,TGTGCCAGCAGCTCATTCGGCGGGAGAGCTGCCCACGAGCAGTACTTC,CASSSFGGRAAHEQYF
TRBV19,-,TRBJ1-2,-,TGTGCCAGTAGTATTAAGGGGTATAACTATGGCTACACCTTC,CASSIKGYNYGYTF
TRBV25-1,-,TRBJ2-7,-,TGTGCCAGCAGCTTAGTCGGCATTGCCGATTACGAGCAGTACTTC,CASSLVGIADYEQYF
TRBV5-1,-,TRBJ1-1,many,TGCGCCAGCAGGAATTTCGGACAGAGGGACACTGAAGCTTTCTTT,CASRNFGQRDTEAFF
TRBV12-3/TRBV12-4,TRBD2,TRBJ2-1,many,TGTGCCAGCAATCGACTAGCGGGGGACAACAATGAGCAGTTCTTC,CASNRLAGDNNEQFF
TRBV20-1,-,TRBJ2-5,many,TGCAGTGCTTCCTCGGGATTGGTAGGGTGGGAGACCCAGTACTTC,CSASSGLVGWETQYF
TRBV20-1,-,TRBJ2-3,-,TGCAGTGCTAGGACTACAGATACGCAGTATTTT,CSARTTDTQYF
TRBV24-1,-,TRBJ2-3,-,TGTGCCACCAGTGATTCGGCGGAGTACCGACCAGATACGCAGTATTTT,CATSDSAEYRPDTQYF
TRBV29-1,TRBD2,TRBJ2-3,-,TGCAGCGCCCCCATAGCGGGAGTACCAGATACGCAGTATTTT,CSAPIAGVPDTQYF
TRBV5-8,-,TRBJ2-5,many,TGTGCCAGCAGCTTGGCTCCGCGAGAGACCCAGTACTTC,CASSLAPRETQYF
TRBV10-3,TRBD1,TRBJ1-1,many,TGTGCCATCAGGGACAGGGAGAACACTGAAGCTTTCTTT,CAIRDRENTEAFF
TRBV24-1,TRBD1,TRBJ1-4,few,TGTGCCACCAGTGAAGCCGGGACAGGGACAACTAATGAAAAACTGTTTTTT,CATSEAGTGTTNEKLFF
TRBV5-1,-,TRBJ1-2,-,TGCGCCAGCAGCAGGCGGGAGGGGTCCCCCTATGGCTACACCTTC,CASSRREGSPYGYTF
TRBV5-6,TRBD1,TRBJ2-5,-,TGTGCCAGCAGCTTGGTACAGGGGGGTTGGGAGACCCAGTACTTC,CASSLVQGGWETQYF
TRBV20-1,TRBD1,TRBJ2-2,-,TGCAGTGCTAGAGTCCCCACAGGGGGGTCCGGGGAGCTGTTTTTT,CSARVPTGGSGELFF
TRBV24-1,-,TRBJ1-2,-,TGTGCCACCAGTGATGGACAAGGGCGGGGTGGCTACACCTTC,CATSDGQGRGGYTF
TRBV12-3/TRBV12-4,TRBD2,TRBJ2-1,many,TGTGCCAGCAGTTTAGGCGGGAGGGGTGAGCAGTTCTTC,CASSLGGRGEQFF
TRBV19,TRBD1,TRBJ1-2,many,TGTGCCAGTAGTACGACAGGGGTGGGCTATGGCTACACCTTC,CASSTTGVGYGYTF
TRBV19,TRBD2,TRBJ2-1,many,TGTGCCAGTAAAGCCCGGAAGCCTAGCGGGAGTTTTAATGAGCAGTTCTTC,CASKARKPSGSFNEQFF
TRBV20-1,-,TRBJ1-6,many,TGCAGCGCCTGGTCGGGGGGCTATAATTCACCCCTCCACTTT,CSAWSGGYNSPLHF
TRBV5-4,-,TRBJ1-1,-,TGTGCCAGCAGCTTGGCCCAAGACACTGAAGCTTTCTTT,CASSLAQDTEAFF
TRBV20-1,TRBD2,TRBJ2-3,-,TGCAGTGCTAGACTAGCGGGGGGGAGCACAGATACGCAGTATTTT,CSARLAGGSTDTQYF
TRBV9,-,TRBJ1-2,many,TGTGCCAGCAGCCCCGGCCTTTGGACAGATAACTATGGCTACACCTTC,CASSPGLWTDNYGYTF
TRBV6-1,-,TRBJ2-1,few,TGTGCCAGCAGCGGCCTGGGGCAGGGTACGGAGAATGAGCAGTTCTTC,CASSGLGQGTENEQFF
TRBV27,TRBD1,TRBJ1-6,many,TGTGCCAGCAGTCTCATCCGGGACAGCAATTCACCCCTCCACTTT,CASSLIRDSNSPLHF
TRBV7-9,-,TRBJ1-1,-,TGTGCCAGCAGCTCAGACCAAGGGGTGGCTTTCTTT,CASSSDQGVAFF
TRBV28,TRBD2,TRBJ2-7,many,TGTGCCAGCAGTCGGCTAGCGGGGGCGTCCTACGAGCAGTACTTC,CASSRLAGASYEQYF
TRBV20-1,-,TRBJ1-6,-,TGCAGTGTTCAAGAGGTGGGGGTTAATTCACCCCTCCACTTT,CSVQEVGVNSPLHF
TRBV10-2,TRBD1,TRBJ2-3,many,TGCGCCAGCAGCGGTGGGACAGAGAATACGCAGTATTTT,CASSGGTENTQYF
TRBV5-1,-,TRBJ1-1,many,TGCGCCAGCAGCTTGGGTTCCAGGGGTCCGACAGGCACTGAAGCTTTCTTT,CASSLGSRGPTGTEAFF
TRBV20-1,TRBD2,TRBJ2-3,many,TGCAGTGCTAGAGCTTCTAGCGGGGGACTTGATACGCAGTATTTT,CSARASSGGLDTQYF
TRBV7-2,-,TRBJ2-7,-,TGTGCCAGCAGCTTAACCACAGCTTACGAGCAGTACTTC,CASSLTTAYEQYF
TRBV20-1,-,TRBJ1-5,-,TGCAGTGCTAGAGATGCGGGCGGCGTAGACGGGCCCCAGCATTTT,CSARDAGGVDGPQHF
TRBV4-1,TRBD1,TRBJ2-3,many,TGCGCCAGCAGCCAAGAAGGTCTGCGACAGGGAAGCACAGATACGCAGTATTTT,CASSQEGLRQGSTDTQYF
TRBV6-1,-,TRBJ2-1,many,TGTGCCAGCAGTGAAGGGTTGCCTCCTGAGCAGTTCTTC,CASSEGLPPEQFF
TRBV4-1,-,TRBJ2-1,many,TGCGCCAGCAGCCAAGTTGATTTGGTAATTAACAATGAGCAGTTCTTC,CASSQVDLVINNEQFF
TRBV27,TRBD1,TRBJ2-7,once,TGTGCCAGCAGTTTCTCCAGGGGGCTGGGCCAGTCTTACGAGCAGTACTTC,CASSFSRGLGQSYEQYF
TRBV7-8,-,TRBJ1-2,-,TGTGCCAGCAGCTCAGGGTCCTATGGCTACACCTTC,CASSSGSYGYTF
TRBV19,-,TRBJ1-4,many,TGTGCCAGTAGCTCAACAGGGATCACTAATGAAAAACTGTTTTTT,CASSSTGITNEKLFF
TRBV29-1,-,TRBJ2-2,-,TGCAGCGCTGGGGGACCCAACACCGGGGAGCTGTTTTTT,CSAGGPNTGELFF
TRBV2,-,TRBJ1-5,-,TGTGCCAGCAGCATGACAGAGTTTCAGCCCCAGCATTTT,CASSMTEFQPQHF